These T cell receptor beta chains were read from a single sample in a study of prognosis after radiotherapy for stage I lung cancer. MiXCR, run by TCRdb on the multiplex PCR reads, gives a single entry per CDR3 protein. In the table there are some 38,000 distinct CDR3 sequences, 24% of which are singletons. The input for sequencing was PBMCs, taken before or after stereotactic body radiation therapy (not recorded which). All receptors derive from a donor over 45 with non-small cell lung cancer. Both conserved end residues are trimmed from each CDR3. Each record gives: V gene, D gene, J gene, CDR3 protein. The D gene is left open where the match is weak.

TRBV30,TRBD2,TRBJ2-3,AWRSPRLAGGLTDTQY
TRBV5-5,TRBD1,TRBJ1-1,ASSLWTGGVTEAF
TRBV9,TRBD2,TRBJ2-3,ASSAELATSTDTQY
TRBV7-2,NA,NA,ASSLYQVSYEQF
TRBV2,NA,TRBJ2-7,ASSSPDRTYEQY
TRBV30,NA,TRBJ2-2,AWGRTATGELF
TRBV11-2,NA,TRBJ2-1,ASSLRVRDLAEQF
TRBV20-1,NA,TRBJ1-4,SARSRRAGVDEKLF
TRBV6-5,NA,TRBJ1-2,ASSYGRSRDLTMGYT
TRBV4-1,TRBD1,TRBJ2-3,ASSPYGTGDSTDTQY
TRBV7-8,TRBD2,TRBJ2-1,ASSSTSGALNEQF
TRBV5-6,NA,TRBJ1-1,ASSAGTNLEAF
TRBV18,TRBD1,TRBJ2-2,ASSPYTGGDTGELF
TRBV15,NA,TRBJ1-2,ATSRDRVQNYGYT
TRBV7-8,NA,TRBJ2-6,ASSLVLGLSGANVLT
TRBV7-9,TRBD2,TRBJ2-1,ASTPIAGSGEQF
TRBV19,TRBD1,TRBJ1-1,ASSSSQGAVTEAF
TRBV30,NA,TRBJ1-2,VWKFGGYGYT
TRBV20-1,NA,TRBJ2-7,SASRQDYEQY
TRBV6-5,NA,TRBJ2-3,ASSYSGLITDTQY
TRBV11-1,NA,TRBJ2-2,ASRYRDQRTGELF
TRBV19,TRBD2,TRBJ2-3,ASECGRDTQC
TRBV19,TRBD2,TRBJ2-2,ASKGKAGGHTGELF
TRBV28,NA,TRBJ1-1,ASSRINRAEAF
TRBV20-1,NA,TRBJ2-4,SARDAAAKTAGDIQY
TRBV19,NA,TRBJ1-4,ASTQTSATNEKLF
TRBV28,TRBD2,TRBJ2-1,ASSSNLGLGRDPWGEQF
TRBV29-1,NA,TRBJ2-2,SVEEWEAGELF
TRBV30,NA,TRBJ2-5,AWGEETQY
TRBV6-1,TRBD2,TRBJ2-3,ASSRAGGLDTDTQY
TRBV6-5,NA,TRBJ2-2,ASSYSNTGELF
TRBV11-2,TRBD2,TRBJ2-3,ASSLTSGGNTDTQY
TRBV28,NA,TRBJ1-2,ASSLGGGQTLHGYT
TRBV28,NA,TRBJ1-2,ASKRGTDSNYGYT
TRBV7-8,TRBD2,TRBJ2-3,ASSRGGSRTDTQY
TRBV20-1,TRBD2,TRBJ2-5,SSRSSGGIQDTQY
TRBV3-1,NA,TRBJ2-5,ASSQVFQETQY
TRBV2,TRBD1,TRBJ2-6,ASSDWTGGAGANVLT
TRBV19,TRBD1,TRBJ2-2,ASKGGQGHTGELF
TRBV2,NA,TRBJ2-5,ASSVTYQEAQY
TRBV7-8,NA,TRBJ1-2,ASSFLASVPNYGYT
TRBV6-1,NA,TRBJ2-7,ASSEAIGTARSEQY
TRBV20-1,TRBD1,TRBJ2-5,SAHGDRRRYQETQY
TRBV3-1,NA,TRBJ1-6,ASSQVSGYNSPLH
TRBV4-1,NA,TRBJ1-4,ASSQASGGQGNEKLF
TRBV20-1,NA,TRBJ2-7,SAPAGGATYEQY
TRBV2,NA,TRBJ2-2,ASSAWGFNTGELF
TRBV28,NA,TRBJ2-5,ASSLTQETQY
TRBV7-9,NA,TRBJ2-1,ASSLDTSSNYNEQF
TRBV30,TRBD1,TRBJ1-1,ALDRATEAF
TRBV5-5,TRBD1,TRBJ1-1,ASSLGTGNSLMNTEAF
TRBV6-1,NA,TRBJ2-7,ASTRDTSSYEQY
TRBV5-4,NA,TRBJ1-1,ASSLGWDTEAF
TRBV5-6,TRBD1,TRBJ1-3,ASSLGGQSYSGNTIY
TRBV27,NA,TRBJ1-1,AINLSGSTEAF
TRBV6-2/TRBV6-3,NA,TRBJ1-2,ASSYSRAYYEGYT
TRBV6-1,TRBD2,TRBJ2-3,ASRDYDTQY